Each of the 24 T cell receptor beta chains below was sequenced from the same sample in a study of Graves' ophthalmopathy and Graves' hyperthyroidism (dated by TCRdb to between 2017 and 2018). Sequencing instrument: Illumina HiSeq 2000. For repertoire sequencing, TCR beta CDR3 regions were amplified from RNA transcripts. HTBI primers and the Qiagen OneStep RT-PCR kit were used in a first-round RT-PCR, which was followed by a second-round multiplex PCR, size selection and purification. TCRdb reprocessed the public reads (quality trimming at Q25 with fastp, clone calling with MiXCR) and kept in-frame beta chains. Here each entry gathers all rows of one CDR3 protein and keeps the most common genes and DNA. The sample records over a million distinct CDR3 sequences, around a third of which are singletons. The ten largest clones add up to roughly 10% of the sample. Material for sequencing was peripheral blood or thyroid tissue (not recorded which). These receptors all come from an adult man with Graves' hyperthyroidism.

In DNA form, the CDR3 reads TGTGCCAGTAGGTGGACAGGGGGCGTTCTTCACTATGGCTACACCTTC. Amino acid sequence: CASRWTGGVLHYGYTF. The genes are TRBV19 and TRBJ1-2, with TRBD1 matching over 11 bases. This CDR3 is built from 16 residues. Germline V gene sequence: CDR1 LNHDA, CDR2 SQIVND (reference sequence). The V segment lost 6 bases and the J segment 3 bases; nucleotides outside the gene matches: 9.

On this clonotype itself: One junction end does not reproduce the germline sequence, and a read error may be involved. The genes are TRBV4-3 and TRBJ1-6; D is ambiguous. Per germline, CDR1 LGHNA and CDR2 YSLEER. The CDR3 covers 17 residues. The CDR3 loop reads CASSQEDLNNYNSPLHF. In nucleotides, the CDR3 is TGTGCCAGCAGCCAAGAAGATTTAAACAATTATAATTCACCCCTCCACTTT.

The V call is TRBV10-3, the J call TRBJ1-1, with 8 bases lining up with TRBD1. The V gene end was trimmed by 10 bases and the J gene end by 1 base; junction bases not matched to a gene: 11. This CDR3 is 15 amino acids long. CDR1 is ENHRY and CDR2 is SYGVKD in the germline V gene. The CDR3 region is CASSYRQGWNTEAFF. CDR3 DNA: TGTGCCAGCAGCTACCGACAGGGGTGGAACACTGAAGCTTTCTTT.

A few counts support this clonotype. This may come from a read error, since a much larger clone is one base off. The chain links TRBV7-2 to TRBJ2-5, with D tentatively TRBD1 (8 bases). This CDR3 comprises 15 residues. V was shortened by 3 bases and J by 7 bases, with 18 bases between the two germline ends. Germline values: CDR1 SGHTA, CDR2 FQGNSA. CDR3 nucleotides: TGTGCCAGCAGCTTTCAGTCAGGGGGCGGGGGGACCCAGTACTTC. Translating gives CASSFQSGGGGTQYF.

V is TRBV6-5 and J is TRBJ2-5, with 10 bases that match TRBD2. This CDR3 is 15 amino acids long. J lost 5 bases, V lost 1 base, and 4 bases had no gene match. The germline CDR1 and CDR2 sequences are MNHEY and SVGAGI. The CDR3 protein is CASSYLAGGSETQYF. The DNA for the CDR3 is TGTGCCAGCAGTTACTTAGCGGGAGGTAGTGAGACCCAGTACTTC.

This clonotype was seen once. The chain uses TRBV20-1 and TRBJ2-5; perhaps TRBD2 as D (7 bases). This CDR3 is built from 15 residues. The V gene lost 6 bases and the J gene lost 1 base, with 18 bases spanning the gap. Looked up from germline, CDR1 is DFQATT and CDR2 is SNEGSKA (reference sequence). CDR3: CSAQRPGGPQETQYF. The CDR3 DNA follows: TGCAGTGCGCAGAGACCCGGGGGGCCCCAAGAGACCCAGTACTTC.

The rearrangement uses TRBV9 and TRBJ2-7; 9 bases map to TRBD1. The CDR3 contains 14 residues. Germline V gene data show CDR1 as SGDLS and CDR2 as YYNGEE. V lost 2 bases to trimming and J lost 5 bases; unmatched junction nucleotides: 5. CDR3 coding DNA: TGTGCCAGCAGCGTCGACAGGGGGAGGGACGAGCAGTACTTC. Protein: CASSVDRGRDEQYF.

This chain joins TRBV7-6 and TRBJ2-7; a possible D gene is TRBD1 (6 bases). The CDR3 length is 14 residues. Trimming stripped 3 bases from V and 6 bases from J, with 15 bases between. In germline, CDR1 is SGHVS, CDR2 FNYEAQ. As DNA, the CDR3 is TGTGCCAGCAGCTTTAGGGACACCTCCGCCGAGCAGTACTTC. Translation gives CASSFRDTSAEQYF.

This chain's CDR3 is CASSLGAGTGSAPLHF. CDR3 DNA sequence: TGTGCCAGCAGCTTGGGGGCCGGGACAGGGTCTGCACCCCTCCACTTT. The rearrangement joins TRBV7-9 to TRBJ1-6, with 9 bases lining up with TRBD1. V lost 3 bases to trimming and J lost 11 bases; unmatched junction nucleotides: 11. The CDR3 contains 16 residues. Germline V gene lookup returns CDR1 SEHNR and CDR2 FQNEAQ (reference sequence). The full variable domain, rest sourced from reference TRBV7-9 and TRBJ1-6, is DTGVSQNPRHKITKRGQNVTFRCDPISEHNRLYWYRQTLGQGPEFLTYFQNEAQLEKSRLLSDRFSAERPKGSFSTLEIQRTEQGDSAMYLCASSLGAGTGSAPLHFGNGTRLTVT.

This chain uses TRBV10-3 with TRBJ2-7; 11 nucleotides agree with TRBD1. Germline CDR1 is ENHRY and CDR2 is SYGVKD. This CDR3 region has 14 residues. With V trimmed by 2 bases and J by 6 bases, 3 bases remained unmatched. CDR3 sequence reads: CAISEAGTGGEQYF. The CDR3 DNA follows: TGTGCCATCAGTGAGGCCGGGACAGGGGGCGAGCAGTACTTC.

This clonotype appeared many times. This CDR3 is CASSLDRGRAFF. Here the CDR3 DNA reads TGTGCCAGCAGCTTAGATAGAGGAAGGGCTTTCTTT. The chain employs TRBV11-3 and TRBJ1-1, with D unresolved. Germline loops: CDR1 SGHNT, CDR2 YENEEA. The V gene lost 0 bases and the J gene lost 11 bases, with 10 bases spanning the gap. The CDR3 totals 12 residues.

As to this clonotype: This may come from a read error, since a much larger clone is one base off. The chain is built from TRBV12-5 and TRBJ1-2, with D hard to call. Trimming stripped 1 base from V and 8 bases from J, with 11 bases between. CDR1 and CDR2 (germline): LGHNT, FRNRAP. This CDR3 spans 13 amino acids. CDR3 protein: CASGLGDRQGYTF. In DNA form, the CDR3 reads TGTGCTAGTGGTTTGGGAGATCGCCAGGGCTACACCTTC.

V is TRBV7-9 and J is TRBJ2-1; TRBD2 matches 10 bases. CDR3 size: 17 residues. The germline V gene encodes CDR1 SEHNR and CDR2 FQNEAQ (reference sequence). Trimming cost V 5 bases and J 5 bases; bases outside gene matches: 12. CDR3 sequence: CASSQNTGLALHNEQFF. Written as DNA, the CDR3 is TGTGCCAGCAGCCAAAATACGGGACTAGCGCTACACAATGAGCAGTTCTTC. The variable domain in full, with the rest retrieved from reference TRBV7-9 and TRBJ2-1, is DTGVSQNPRHKITKRGQNVTFRCDPISEHNRLYWYRQTLGQGPEFLTYFQNEAQLEKSRLLSDRFSAERPKGSFSTLEIQRTEQGDSAMYLCASSQNTGLALHNEQFFGPGTRLTVL.

The V and J genes are TRBV5-5 and TRBJ2-7, with D perhaps assigned TRBD1 or TRBD2 (5 bases each). The length of the CDR3 is 16 residues. CDR1 SGHKS and CDR2 YYEKEE come from the germline V gene (reference sequence). Trimming removed 3 bases from V and 3 bases from J, with 19 bases in between. CDR3 in DNA: TGTGCCAGCAGCTGGGGGAGCTCAGGCACAAACTACGAGCAGTACTTC. This gives the protein CASSWGSSGTNYEQYF.

This clonotype was counted many times. The chain carries TRBV2 and TRBJ2-7, with 8 positions matching TRBD1. V was pared by 5 bases and J by 7 bases, with 4 bases of the junction left unmatched. The germline CDR1 and CDR2 sequences are SNHLY and FYNNEI. The CDR3 totals 12 residues. CDR3 coding DNA: TGTGCCAGCAGTCAAACAGGGGGAGAGCAGTACTTC. Translated: CASSQTGGEQYF.

V usage is TRBV10-3 and J usage is TRBJ2-7, with TRBD1 matching over 10 bases. CDR1 is ENHRY, CDR2 SYGVKD, per germline. The CDR3 extends over 13 amino acids. V gave up 2 bases and J gave up 12 bases; unmatched junction bases: 7. The CDR3 bases are TGTGCCATCAGTGAGGGACAGGGGGGCGATCGGTACTTC. Its translation: CAISEGQGGDRYF.

Ten or more counts support this clonotype. The chain combines TRBV29-1 with TRBJ1-5; D is perhaps TRBD1 (6 bases). V lost 6 bases to trimming and J lost 3 bases, with 9 bases between them. The CDR3 length is 12 residues. Germline CDR1 is SQVTM and CDR2 is ANQGSEA. CDR3 DNA sequence: TGCAGCGTAGGACAGAACAATCAGCCCCAGCATTTT. Translated: CSVGQNNQPQHF.

This clonotype showed up just a few times. The J gene is TRBJ1-2, the V gene TRBV4-1, with 7 bases identical to TRBD1. With 3 bases clipped from V and 3 bases from J, the junction kept 10 bases outside the gene matches. The CDR3 is made up of 16 amino acids. The V gene's germline CDR1 is MGHRA and CDR2 YSYEKL. The CDR3 DNA reads TGCGCCAGCAGCCAGGACTACAGGGACAGATACTATGGCTACACCTTC. It yields the protein CASSQDYRDRYYGYTF.

This clonotype turned up a few times. DNA of the CDR3: TGTGCCAGCAGTGTAGACAGGGGAGTCGGCTACACCTTC. It codes for CASSVDRGVGYTF. The V and J genes are TRBV12-3 or TRBV12-4 and TRBJ1-2, with 8 bases identical to TRBD1. The CDR3 sequence is 13 residues long. The ends lost 5 bases at V and 8 bases at J; junction bases unmatched: 7.

There are many counts of this clonotype. V is TRBV5-6 and J is TRBJ2-7; D gene unclear. The V gene lost 3 bases and the J gene lost 6 bases, with 10 bases spanning the gap. The germline V gene has CDR1 SGHDT and CDR2 YYEEEE. This CDR3 is 12 amino acids long. CDR3 bases: TGTGCCAGCAGCTCTGGAATGGCCGAGCAGTACTTC. It translates to CASSSGMAEQYF.

In this sample, this clonotype turned up a few times. The DNA for the CDR3 is TGTGCCAGCAGTTACCAGAGCGCTGAAGCTTTCTTT. It yields the protein CASSYQSAEAFF. The rearrangement uses TRBV6-2 or TRBV6-3 and TRBJ1-1; D uncertain. Trimming took off 2 bases at V and 6 bases at J, with 7 bases between the two ends. The length of the CDR3 is 12 residues. CDR1 is MNHEY and CDR2 is SVGEGT in the germline V gene.

J is TRBJ1-5 and V is TRBV28; the D gene is possibly TRBD1 (6 bases). Germline lookup yields CDR1 MDHEN and CDR2 SYDVKM. Trimming took 4 bases from V and 7 from J, leaving 11 bases between them. The CDR3 consists of 13 residues. The CDR3 sequence: CASSYRVKQPQHF. The CDR3 DNA follows: TGTGCCAGCAGTTACAGGGTAAAGCAGCCCCAGCATTTT.

In this sample, this clonotype turned up a few times. The rearrangement uses TRBV19 and TRBJ2-7; possible D gene TRBD2, 6 bases. V gave up 4 bases and J gave up 0 bases, with 16 bases separating them. The CDR3 extends over 16 amino acids. Germline-derived CDR1 and CDR2 are LNHDA and SQIVND (reference sequence). The CDR3 nucleotides read TGTGCCAGTAGTACCCGCGGAGGGACTTTCTCCTACGAGCAGTACTTC. Amino acid sequence: CASSTRGGTFSYEQYF.

The V and J genes are TRBV10-3 and TRBJ2-2; perhaps TRBD1 as D (6 bases). V was shortened by 6 bases and J by 6 bases, with 14 bases between the two germline ends. Germline CDR1 ENHRY, CDR2 SYGVKD. This CDR3 spans 14 amino acids. CDR3 DNA: TGTGCCATCAGGAACAGCAGGGGCGCCGGGGAGCTGTTTTTT. Residues: CAIRNSRGAGELFF.